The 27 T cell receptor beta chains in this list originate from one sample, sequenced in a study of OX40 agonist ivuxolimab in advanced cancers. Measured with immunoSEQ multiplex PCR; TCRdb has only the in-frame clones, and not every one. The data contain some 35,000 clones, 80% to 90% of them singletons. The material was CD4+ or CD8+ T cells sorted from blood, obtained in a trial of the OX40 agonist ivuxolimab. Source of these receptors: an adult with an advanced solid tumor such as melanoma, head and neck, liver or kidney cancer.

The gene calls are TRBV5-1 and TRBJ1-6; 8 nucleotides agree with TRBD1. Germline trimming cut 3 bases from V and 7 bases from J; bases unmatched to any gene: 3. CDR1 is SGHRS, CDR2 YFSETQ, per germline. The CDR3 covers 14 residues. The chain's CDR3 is CASSSTGGNSPLHF. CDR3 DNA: TGCGCCAGCAGCTCAACAGGGGGGAATTCACCCCTCCACTTT. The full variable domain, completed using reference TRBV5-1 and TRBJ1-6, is KAGVTQTPRYLIKTRGQQVTLSCSPISGHRSVSWYQQTPGQGLQFLFEYFSETQRNKGNFPGRFSGRQFSNSRSEMNVSTLELGDSALYLCASSSTGGNSPLHFGNGTRLTVT.

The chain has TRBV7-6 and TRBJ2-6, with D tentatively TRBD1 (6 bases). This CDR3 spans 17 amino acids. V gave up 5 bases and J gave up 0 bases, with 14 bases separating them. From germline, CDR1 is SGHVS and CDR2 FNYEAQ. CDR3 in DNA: TGTGCCAGCAGCGAGGACAGATTTCGCTCTGGGGCCAACGTCCTGACTTTC. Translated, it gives CASSEDRFRSGANVLTF.

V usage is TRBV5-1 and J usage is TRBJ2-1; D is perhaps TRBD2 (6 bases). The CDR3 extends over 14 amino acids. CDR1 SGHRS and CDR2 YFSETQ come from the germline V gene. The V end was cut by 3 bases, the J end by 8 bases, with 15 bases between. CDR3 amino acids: CASSSSDPKDEQFF. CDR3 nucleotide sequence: TGCGCCAGCAGCTCTAGCGATCCGAAGGATGAGCAGTTCTTC.

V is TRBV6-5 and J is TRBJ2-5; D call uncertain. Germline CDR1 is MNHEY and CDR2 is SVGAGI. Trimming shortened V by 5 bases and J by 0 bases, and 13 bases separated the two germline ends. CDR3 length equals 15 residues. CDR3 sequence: CASSPRAAYQETQYF. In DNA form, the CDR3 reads TGTGCCAGCAGTCCCCGAGCTGCCTACCAAGAGACCCAGTACTTC.

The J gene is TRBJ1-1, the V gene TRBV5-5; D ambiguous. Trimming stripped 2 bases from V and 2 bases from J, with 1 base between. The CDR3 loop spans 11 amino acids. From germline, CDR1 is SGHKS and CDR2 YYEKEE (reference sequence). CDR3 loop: CASSFNTEAFF. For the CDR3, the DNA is TGTGCCAGCAGCTTTAACACTGAAGCTTTCTTT.

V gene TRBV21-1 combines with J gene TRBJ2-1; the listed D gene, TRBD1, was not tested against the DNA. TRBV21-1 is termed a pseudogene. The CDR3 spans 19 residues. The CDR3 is CASSKASGTRISWGGEQFF. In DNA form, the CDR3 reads TGTGCCAGCAGCAAAGCTTCAGGGACAAGGATTTCCTGGGGCGGGGAGCAGTTCTTC.

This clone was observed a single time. This chain's CDR3 is CASSDTSGKYNEQFF. In DNA, the CDR3 is TGTGCCAGCAGTGATACTAGCGGGAAGTACAATGAGCAGTTCTTC. J is TRBJ2-1 and V is TRBV6-6; 10 bases fit TRBD2. Per the germline V gene, CDR1 is MNHNY and CDR2 is SVGAGI (reference sequence). V shed 5 bases and J 4 bases; nucleotides not matched to a gene: 5. The CDR3 runs 15 residues.

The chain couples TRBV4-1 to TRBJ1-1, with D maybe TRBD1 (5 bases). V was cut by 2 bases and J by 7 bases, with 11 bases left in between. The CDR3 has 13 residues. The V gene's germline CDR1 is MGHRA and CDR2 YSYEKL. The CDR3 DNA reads TGCGCCAGCAGCCAACCGCCTGGGGGTGAAGCTTTCTTT. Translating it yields CASSQPPGGEAFF.

The CDR3 spells CASSLPNKGTDTQYF. The CDR3 coding sequence is TGTGCCAGCAGTTTACCCAATAAGGGGACAGATACGCAGTATTTT. The V gene is TRBV28, the J gene TRBJ2-3; D is perhaps TRBD1 (5 bases). Between the trimmed V and J ends, which lost 2 bases and 3 bases, there was a span of 12 bases. CDR1 is MDHEN, CDR2 SYDVKM, per germline. The CDR3 is 15 residues long.

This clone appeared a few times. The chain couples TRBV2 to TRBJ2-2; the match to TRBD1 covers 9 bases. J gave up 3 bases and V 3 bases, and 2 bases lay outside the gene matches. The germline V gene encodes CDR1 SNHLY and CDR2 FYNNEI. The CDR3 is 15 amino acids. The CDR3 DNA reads TGTGCCAGCAGTGAGGGGACAGGGCACACCGGGGAGCTGTTTTTT. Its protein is CASSEGTGHTGELFF.

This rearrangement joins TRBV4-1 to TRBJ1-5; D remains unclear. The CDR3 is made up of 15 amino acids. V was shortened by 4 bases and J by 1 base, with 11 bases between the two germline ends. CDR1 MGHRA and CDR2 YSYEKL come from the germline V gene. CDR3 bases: TGCGCCAGCAGCCCTGGGGTCCTAAGCAATCAGCCCCAGCATTTT. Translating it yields CASSPGVLSNQPQHF.

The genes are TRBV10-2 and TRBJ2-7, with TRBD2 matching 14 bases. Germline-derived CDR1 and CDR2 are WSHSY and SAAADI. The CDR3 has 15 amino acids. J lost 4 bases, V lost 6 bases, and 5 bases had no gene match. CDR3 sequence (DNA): TGCGCCAGCAGCTCGGGACTAGCGGGAGAGTACGAGCAGTACTTC. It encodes CASSSGLAGEYEQYF.

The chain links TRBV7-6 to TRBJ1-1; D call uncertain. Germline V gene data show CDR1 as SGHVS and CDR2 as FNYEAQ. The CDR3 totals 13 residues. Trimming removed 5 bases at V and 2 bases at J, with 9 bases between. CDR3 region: CASSARVNTEAFF. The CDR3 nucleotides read TGTGCCAGCAGCGCTCGGGTTAACACTGAAGCTTTCTTT.

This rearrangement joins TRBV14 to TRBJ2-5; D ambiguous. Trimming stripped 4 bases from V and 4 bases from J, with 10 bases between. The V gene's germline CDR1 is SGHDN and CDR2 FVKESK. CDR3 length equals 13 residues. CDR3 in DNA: TGTGCCAGCAGCCCCGGTAGGAGAGAGACCCAGTACTTC. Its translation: CASSPGRRETQYF.

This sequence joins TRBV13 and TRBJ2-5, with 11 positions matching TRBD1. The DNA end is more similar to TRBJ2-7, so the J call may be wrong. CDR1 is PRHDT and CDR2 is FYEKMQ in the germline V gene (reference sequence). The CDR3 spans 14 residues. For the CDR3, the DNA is TGTGCCAGCAGCCCGGGACAGGGGGACATCGAGCAGTACTTC. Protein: CASSPGQGDIEQYF.

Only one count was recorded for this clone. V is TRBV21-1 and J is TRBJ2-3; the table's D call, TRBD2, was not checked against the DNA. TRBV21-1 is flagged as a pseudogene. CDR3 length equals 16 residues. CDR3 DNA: TGTGCCAGCAGCAATACAACTAGCGAGGAGGAAGATACGCAGTATTTT. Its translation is CASSNTTSEEEDTQYF.

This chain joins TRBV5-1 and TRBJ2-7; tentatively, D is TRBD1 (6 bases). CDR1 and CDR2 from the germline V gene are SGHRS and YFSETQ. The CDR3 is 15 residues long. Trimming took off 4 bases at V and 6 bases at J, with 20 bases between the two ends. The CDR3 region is CASSTGQMNIGEQYF. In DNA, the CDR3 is TGCGCCAGCAGCACAGGACAGATGAATATCGGCGAGCAGTACTTC.

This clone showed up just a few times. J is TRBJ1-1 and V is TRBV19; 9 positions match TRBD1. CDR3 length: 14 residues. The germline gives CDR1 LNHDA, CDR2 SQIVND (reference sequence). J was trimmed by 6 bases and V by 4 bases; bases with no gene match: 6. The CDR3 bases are TGTGCCAGTAGTAGGGGACAGGGTACGGCTGAAGCTTTCTTT. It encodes CASSRGQGTAEAFF.

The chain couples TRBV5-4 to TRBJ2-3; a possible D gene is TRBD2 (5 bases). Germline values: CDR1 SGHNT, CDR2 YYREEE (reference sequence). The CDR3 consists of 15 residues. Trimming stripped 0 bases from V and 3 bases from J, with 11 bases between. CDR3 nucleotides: TGTGCCAGCAGCTTGGCGAATAGCGTAACAGATACGCAGTATTTT. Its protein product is CASSLANSVTDTQYF. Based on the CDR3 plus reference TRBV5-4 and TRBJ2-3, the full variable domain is ETGVTQSPTHLIKTRGQQVTLRCSSQSGHNTVSWYQQALGQGPQFIFQYYREEENGRGNFPPRFSGLQFPNYSSELNVNALELDDSALYLCASSLANSVTDTQYFGPGTRLTVL.

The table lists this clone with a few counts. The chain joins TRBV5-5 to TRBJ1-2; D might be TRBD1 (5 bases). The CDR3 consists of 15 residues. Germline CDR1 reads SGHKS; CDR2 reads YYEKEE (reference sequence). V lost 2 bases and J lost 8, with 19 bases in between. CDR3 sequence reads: CASSFLLGASGGYTF. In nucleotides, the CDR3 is TGTGCCAGCAGCTTTTTGTTAGGGGCATCGGGAGGCTACACCTTC.

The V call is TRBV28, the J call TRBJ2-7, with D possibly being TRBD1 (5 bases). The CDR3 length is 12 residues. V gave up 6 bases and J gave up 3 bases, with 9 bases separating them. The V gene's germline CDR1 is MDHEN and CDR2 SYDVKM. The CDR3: CASSPDNYEQYF. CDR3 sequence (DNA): TGTGCCAGCAGCCCGGACAACTACGAGCAGTACTTC.

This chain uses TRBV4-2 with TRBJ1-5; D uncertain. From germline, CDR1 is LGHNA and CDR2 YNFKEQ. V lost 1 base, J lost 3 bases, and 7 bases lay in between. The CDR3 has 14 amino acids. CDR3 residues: CASSQGLTNQPQHF. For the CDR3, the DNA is TGTGCCAGCAGCCAAGGTCTAACCAATCAGCCCCAGCATTTT.

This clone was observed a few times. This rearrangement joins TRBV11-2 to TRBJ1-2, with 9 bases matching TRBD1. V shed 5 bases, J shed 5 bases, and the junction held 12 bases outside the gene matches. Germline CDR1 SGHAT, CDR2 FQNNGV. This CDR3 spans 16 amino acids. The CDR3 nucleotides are TGTGCCAGCAGCCCTCGGGACAGGGTAGCGCTTTATGGCTACACCTTC. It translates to CASSPRDRVALYGYTF. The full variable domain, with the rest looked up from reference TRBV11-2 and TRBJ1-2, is EAGVAQSPRYKIIEKRQSVAFWCNPISGHATLYWYQQILGQGPKLLIQFQNNGVVDDSQLPKDRFSAERLKGVDSTLKIQPAKLEDSAVYLCASSPRDRVALYGYTFGSGTRLTVV.

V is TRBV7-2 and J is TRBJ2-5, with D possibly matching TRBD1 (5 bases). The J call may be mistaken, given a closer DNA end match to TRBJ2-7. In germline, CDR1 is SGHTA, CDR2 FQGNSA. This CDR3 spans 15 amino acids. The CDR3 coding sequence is TGTGCCAGCAGCTTGAGTGTTGGCAGGGCCTACGAGCAGTACTTC. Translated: CASSLSVGRAYEQYF.

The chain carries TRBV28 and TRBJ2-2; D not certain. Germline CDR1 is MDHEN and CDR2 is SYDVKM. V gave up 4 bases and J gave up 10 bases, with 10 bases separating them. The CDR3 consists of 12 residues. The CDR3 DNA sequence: TGTGCCAGCAGTTCCGCCCCGGAGGAGCTGTTTTTT. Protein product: CASSSAPEELFF.

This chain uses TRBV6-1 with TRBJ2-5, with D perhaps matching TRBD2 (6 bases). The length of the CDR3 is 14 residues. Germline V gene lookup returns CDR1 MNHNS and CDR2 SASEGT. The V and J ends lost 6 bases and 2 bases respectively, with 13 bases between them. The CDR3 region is CASRSPGLQETQYF. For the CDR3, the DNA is TGTGCCAGCAGGTCCCCGGGACTGCAAGAGACCCAGTACTTC.

CDR3 sequence: CASSSTPGGPLTDTQYF. The CDR3 bases are TGCGCCAGCAGCTCCACTCCCGGGGGGCCGTTGACAGATACGCAGTATTTT. The chain joins TRBV5-1 to TRBJ2-3; possible D gene TRBD2, 7 bases. This CDR3 contains 17 residues. V was pared by 3 bases and J by 3 bases, with 20 bases between. CDR1 is SGHRS and CDR2 is YFSETQ in the germline V gene.